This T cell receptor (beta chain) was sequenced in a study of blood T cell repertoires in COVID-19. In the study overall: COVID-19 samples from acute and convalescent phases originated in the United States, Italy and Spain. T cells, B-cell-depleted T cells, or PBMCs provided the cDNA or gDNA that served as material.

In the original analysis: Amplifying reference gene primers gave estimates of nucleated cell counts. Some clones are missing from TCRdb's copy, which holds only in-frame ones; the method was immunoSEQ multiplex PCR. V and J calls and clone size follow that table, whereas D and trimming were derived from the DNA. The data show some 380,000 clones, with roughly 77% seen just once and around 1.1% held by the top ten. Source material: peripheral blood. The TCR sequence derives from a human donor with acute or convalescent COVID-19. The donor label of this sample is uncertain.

The CDR3 DNA is TGTGCCAGCAGTTACTCGAATTCAGCGGGGGGGAAGTGGCCCGGGGAGCTGTTTTTT. It codes for CASSYSNSAGGKWPGELFF. The chain combines TRBV6-2 or TRBV6-3 with TRBJ2-2, with 10 positions matching TRBD2. CDR1 is MNHEY, CDR2 SVGEGT, per germline. After removal of 0 bases from V and 6 bases from J, the junction contained 13 bases not matched to a gene. This CDR3 has 19 amino acids.